This TCR beta chain was observed in a study of blood T cell repertoires in COVID-19. Trimming cost V 5 bases and J 2 bases, with 16 bases left between them. Germline values: CDR1 SEHNR, CDR2 FQNEAQ (reference sequence). This CDR3 region has 15 residues. Assay: immunoSEQ multiplex PCR; the TCRdb copy retains only in-frame clones and omits some. The data show hundreds of thousands of clones, around 84% seen once. The receptor was isolated from a woman aged 50 to 60 who had recovered from COVID-19. V gene TRBV7-9 combines with J gene TRBJ2-7; D ambiguous. The sequencing input was PBMCs or T cells enriched from blood (not recorded which). In nucleotides, the CDR3 is TGTGCCAGCAGCCGAGACCCAGGTGGTACCTACGAGCAGTACTTC. Translating gives CASSRDPGGTYEQYF.